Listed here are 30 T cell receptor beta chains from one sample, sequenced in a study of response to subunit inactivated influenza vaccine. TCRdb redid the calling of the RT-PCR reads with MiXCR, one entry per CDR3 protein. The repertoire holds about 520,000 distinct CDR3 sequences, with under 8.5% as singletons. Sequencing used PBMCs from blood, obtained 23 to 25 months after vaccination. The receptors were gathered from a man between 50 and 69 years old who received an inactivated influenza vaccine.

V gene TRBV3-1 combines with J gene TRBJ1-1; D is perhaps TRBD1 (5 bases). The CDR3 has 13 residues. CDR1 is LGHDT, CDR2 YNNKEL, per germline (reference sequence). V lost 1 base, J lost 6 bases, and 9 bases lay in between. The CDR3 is CASSQGGDAEAFF. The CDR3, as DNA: TGTGCCAGCAGCCAAGGGGGGGACGCTGAAGCTTTCTTT. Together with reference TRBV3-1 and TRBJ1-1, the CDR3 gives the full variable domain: DTAVSQTPKYLVTQMGNDKSIKCEQNLGHDTMYWYKQDSKKFLKIMFSYNNKELIINETVPNRFSPKSPDKAHLNLHINSLELGDSAVYFCASSQGGDAEAFFGQGTRLTVV.

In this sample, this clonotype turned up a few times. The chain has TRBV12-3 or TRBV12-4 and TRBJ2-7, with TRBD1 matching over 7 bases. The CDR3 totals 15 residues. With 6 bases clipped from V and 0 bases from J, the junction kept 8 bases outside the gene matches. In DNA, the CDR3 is TGTGCCAGCAGCCTTGCCTACAGGGGCTCCTACGAGCAGTACTTC. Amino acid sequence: CASSLAYRGSYEQYF.

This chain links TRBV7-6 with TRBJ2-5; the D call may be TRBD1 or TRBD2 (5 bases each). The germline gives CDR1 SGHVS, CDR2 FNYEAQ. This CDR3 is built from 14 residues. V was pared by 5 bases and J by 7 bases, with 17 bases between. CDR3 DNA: TGTGCCAGCAGCCCTGGGGTCCCTGGGGGGACCCAGTACTTC. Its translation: CASSPGVPGGTQYF.

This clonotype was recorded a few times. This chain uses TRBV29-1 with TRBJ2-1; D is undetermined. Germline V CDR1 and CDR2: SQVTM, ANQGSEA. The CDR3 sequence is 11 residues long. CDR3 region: CSIALYNEQFF. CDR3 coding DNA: TGCAGTATTGCCCTATACAATGAGCAGTTCTTC.

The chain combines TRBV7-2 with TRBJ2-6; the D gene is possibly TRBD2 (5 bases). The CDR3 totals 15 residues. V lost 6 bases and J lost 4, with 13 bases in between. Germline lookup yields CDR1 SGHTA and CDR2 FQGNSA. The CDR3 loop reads CASSSLGGGANVLTF. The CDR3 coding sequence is TGTGCCAGCAGTTCACTCGGAGGCGGGGCCAACGTCCTGACTTTC.

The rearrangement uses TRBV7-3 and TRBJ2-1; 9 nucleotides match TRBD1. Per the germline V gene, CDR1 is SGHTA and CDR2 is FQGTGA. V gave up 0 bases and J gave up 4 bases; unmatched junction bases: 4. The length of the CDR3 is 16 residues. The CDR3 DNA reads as TGTGCCAGCAGCTTAACCCCAGGGACAGGGTACAATGAGCAGTTCTTC. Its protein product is CASSLTPGTGYNEQFF.

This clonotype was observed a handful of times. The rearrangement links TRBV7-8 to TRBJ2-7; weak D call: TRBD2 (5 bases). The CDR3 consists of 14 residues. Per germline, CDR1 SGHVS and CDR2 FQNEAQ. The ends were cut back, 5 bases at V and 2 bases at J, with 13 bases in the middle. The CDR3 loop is CASSANGVPYEQYF. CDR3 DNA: TGTGCCAGCAGCGCTAACGGGGTGCCCTACGAGCAGTACTTC.

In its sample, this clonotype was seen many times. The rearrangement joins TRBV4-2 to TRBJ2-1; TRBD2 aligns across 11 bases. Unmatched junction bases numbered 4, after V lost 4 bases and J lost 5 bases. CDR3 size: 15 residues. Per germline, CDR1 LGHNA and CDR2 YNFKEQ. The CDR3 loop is CASSRGTSGDNEQFF. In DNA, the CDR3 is TGTGCCAGCAGCCGAGGGACTAGCGGAGACAATGAGCAGTTCTTC.

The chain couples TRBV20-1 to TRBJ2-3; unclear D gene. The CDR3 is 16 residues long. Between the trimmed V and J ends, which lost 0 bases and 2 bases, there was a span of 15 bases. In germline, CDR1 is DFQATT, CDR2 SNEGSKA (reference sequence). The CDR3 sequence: CSARDGDLSATDTQYF. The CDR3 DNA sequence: TGCAGTGCTAGAGATGGAGATCTGTCGGCCACAGATACGCAGTATTTT.

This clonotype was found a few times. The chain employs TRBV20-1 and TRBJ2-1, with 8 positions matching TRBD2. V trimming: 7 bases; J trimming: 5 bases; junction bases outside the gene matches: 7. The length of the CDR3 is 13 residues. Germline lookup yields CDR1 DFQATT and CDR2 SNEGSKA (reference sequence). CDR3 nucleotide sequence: TGCAGTGAGTCGGGACTAGGGGACAATGAGCAGTTCTTC. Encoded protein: CSESGLGDNEQFF.

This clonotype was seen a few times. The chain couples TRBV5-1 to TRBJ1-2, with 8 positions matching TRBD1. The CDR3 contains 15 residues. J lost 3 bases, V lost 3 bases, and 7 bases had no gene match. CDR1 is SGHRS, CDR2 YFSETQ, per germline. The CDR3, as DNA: TGCGCCAGCAGCTCCGGGACAGGTCCTGACTATGGCTACACCTTC. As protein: CASSSGTGPDYGYTF.

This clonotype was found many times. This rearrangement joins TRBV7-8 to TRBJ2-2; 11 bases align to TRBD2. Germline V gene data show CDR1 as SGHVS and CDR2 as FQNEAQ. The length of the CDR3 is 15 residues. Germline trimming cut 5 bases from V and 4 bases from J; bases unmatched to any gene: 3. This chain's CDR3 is CASSLGTSGTGELFF. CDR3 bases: TGTGCCAGCAGCCTGGGGACTAGCGGCACCGGGGAGCTGTTTTTT.

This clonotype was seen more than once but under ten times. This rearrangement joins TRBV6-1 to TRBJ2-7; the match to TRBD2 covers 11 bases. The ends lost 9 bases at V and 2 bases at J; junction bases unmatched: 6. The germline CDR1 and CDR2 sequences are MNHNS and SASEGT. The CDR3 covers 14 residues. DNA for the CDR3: TGTGCCAGTAGGACTAGCGGGTTTCCCTACGAGCAGTACTTC. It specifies CASRTSGFPYEQYF.

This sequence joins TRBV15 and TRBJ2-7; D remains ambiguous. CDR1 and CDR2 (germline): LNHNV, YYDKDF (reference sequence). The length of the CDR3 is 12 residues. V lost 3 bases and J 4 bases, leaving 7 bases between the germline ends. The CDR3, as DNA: TGTGCCACCAGCAGTGTTGGATACGAGCAGTACTTC. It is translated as CATSSVGYEQYF.

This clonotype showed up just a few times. DNA for the CDR3: TGTGCCAGCAGTACCAGTGGCCAGCCCCAGCATTTT. This sequence encodes CASSTSGQPQHF. This chain links TRBV12-3 or TRBV12-4 with TRBJ1-5; D gene unclear. V shed 5 bases and J shed 7 bases, with 9 bases lying between them. CDR3 size: 12 residues.

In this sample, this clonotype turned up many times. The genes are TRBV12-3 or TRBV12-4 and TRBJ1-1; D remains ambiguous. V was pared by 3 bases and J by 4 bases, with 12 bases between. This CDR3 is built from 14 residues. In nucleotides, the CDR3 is TGTGCCAGCAGTTTTATAGGTGCTGGCACTGAAGCTTTCTTT. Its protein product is CASSFIGAGTEAFF.

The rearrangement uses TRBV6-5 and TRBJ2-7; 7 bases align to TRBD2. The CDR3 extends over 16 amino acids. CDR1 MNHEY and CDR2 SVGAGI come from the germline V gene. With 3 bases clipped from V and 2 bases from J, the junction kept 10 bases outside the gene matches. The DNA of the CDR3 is TGTGCCAGCAGTTATGCCTATAGGCTAGCGGCCTACGAGCAGTACTTC. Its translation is CASSYAYRLAAYEQYF.

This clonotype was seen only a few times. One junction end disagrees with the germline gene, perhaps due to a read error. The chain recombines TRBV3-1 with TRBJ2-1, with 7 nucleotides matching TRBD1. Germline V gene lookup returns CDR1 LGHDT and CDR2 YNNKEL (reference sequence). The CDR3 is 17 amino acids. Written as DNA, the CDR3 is TGTGCCTGCAGCCAAGATTACGTGACAGGGAAAAACAATGAGCAGTTCTTC. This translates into CACSQDYVTGKNNEQFF.

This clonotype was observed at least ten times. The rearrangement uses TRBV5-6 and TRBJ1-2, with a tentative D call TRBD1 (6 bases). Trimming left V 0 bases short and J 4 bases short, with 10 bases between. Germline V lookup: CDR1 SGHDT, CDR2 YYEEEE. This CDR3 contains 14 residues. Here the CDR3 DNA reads TGTGCCAGCAGCTTGGATGGCAGGGGCTATGGCTACACCTTC. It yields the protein CASSLDGRGYGYTF.

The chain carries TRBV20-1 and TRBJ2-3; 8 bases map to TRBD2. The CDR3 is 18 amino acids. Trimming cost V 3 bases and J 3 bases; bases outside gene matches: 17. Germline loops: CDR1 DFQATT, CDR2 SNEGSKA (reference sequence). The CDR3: CSASLRPSGRGGTDTQYF. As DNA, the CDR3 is TGCAGTGCTAGTCTTAGGCCCAGCGGGAGAGGTGGGACAGATACGCAGTATTTT.

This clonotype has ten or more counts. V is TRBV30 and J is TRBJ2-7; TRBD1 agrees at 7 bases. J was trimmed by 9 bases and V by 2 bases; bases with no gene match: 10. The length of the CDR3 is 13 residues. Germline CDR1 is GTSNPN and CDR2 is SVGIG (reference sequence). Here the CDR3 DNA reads TGTGCCTGGAGTCCCCGGGACAGTAAACGGCAGTACTTC. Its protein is CAWSPRDSKRQYF.

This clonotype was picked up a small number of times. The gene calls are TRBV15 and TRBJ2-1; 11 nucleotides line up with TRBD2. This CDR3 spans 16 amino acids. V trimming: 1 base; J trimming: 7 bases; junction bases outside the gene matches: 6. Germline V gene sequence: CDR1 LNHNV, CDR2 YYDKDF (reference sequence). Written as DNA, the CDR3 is TGTGCCACCAGCAGAGGGGCTAGCGGGGGGATAAATGAGCAGTTCTTC. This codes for CATSRGASGGINEQFF.

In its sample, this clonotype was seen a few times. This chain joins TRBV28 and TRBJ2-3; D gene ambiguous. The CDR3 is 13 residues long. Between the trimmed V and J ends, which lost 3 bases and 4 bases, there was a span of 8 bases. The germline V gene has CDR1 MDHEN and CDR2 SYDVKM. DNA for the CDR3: TGTGCCAGCAGTTTTATCGCCTCAGATACGCAGTATTTT. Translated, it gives CASSFIASDTQYF.

The CDR3 sequence is CASSPSPFTTGNTGELFF. The CDR3 DNA reads TGTGCCAGCAGCCCCTCACCTTTCACGACTGGGAACACCGGGGAGCTGTTTTTT. The chain has TRBV9 and TRBJ2-2, with D unresolved. The CDR3 is made up of 18 amino acids. Per the germline V gene, CDR1 is SGDLS and CDR2 is YYNGEE. Between the trimmed V and J ends, which lost 4 bases and 1 base, there was a span of 20 bases.

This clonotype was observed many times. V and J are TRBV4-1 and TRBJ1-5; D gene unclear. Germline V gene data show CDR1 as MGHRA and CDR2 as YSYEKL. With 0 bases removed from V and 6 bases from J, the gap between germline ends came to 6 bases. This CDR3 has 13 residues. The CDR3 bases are TGCGCCAGCAGCCAAGATTTCGTTCAGCCCCAGCATTTT. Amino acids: CASSQDFVQPQHF.

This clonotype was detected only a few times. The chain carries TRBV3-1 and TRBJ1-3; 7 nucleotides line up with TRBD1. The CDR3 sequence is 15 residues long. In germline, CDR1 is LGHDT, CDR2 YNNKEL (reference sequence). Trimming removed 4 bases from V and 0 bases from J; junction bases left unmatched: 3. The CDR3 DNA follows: TGTGCCAGCAGCCCCACAGGGGTCTCTGGAAACACCATATATTTT. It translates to CASSPTGVSGNTIYF.

CDR3 in amino acids: CASSEGTQGGYEQYF. CDR3 nucleotide sequence: TGTGCCAGCAGCGAAGGAACACAGGGGGGTTACGAGCAGTACTTC. V gene TRBV4-2 combines with J gene TRBJ2-7; 8 nucleotides match TRBD1. Germline-derived CDR1 and CDR2 are LGHNA and YNFKEQ. With 5 bases clipped from V and 4 bases from J, the junction kept 10 bases outside the gene matches. CDR3 length equals 15 residues.

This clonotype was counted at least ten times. The CDR3 is CASSYSGRAQETQYF. CDR3 in DNA: TGTGCCAGCAGTTACTCTGGCAGGGCACAAGAGACCCAGTACTTC. J is TRBJ2-5 and V is TRBV6-5, with D possibly matching TRBD1 (5 bases). The V and J ends lost 0 bases and 2 bases respectively, with 10 bases between them. Germline V CDR1 and CDR2: MNHEY, SVGAGI. The CDR3 has 15 residues.

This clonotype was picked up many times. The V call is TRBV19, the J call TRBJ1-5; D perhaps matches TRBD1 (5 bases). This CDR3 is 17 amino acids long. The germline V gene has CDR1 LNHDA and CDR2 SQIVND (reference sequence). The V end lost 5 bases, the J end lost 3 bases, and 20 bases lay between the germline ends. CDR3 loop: CASSLYSTVKANQPQHF. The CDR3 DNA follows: TGTGCCAGTAGTCTTTACTCGACAGTGAAGGCCAATCAGCCCCAGCATTTT.

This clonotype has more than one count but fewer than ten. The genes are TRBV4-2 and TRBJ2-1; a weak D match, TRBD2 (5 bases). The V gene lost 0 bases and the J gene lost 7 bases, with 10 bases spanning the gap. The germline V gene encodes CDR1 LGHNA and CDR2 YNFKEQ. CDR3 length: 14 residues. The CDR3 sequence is CASSQDSRGNEQFF. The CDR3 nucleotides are TGTGCCAGCAGCCAAGATTCTCGAGGGAATGAGCAGTTCTTC.